Described below is a single TCR beta chain sequence and its context. The sample is drawn from a study of blood T cell repertoires in COVID-19. The overall study: Collection of acute and convalescent COVID-19 samples took place in the United States, Italy and Spain.

Authors' analysis steps: Reference gene primer amplification in the assay estimated nucleated cell counts. Generated by immunoSEQ multiplex PCR, the TCRdb table keeps only in-frame clones and is missing some. Clone size and V and J calls were adopted from that table, with D and trimming inferred from the DNA. The data hold 250,000 or so clones, with around 91% observed a single time. The V end was cut by 1 base, the J end by 6 bases, with 16 bases between. Germline-derived CDR1 and CDR2 are GTSNPN and SVGIG (reference sequence). There are 15 residues in the CDR3. The rearrangement uses TRBV30 and TRBJ1-5; D remains unclear. Material for sequencing was peripheral blood. The source of this sequence is a woman aged 60-70 years with COVID-19, enrolled during active disease. CDR3 sequence (DNA): TGTGCCTGGAGTGAGAGATTAGGGAGGTCTCAGCCCCAGCATTTT. Its translation: CAWSERLGRSQPQHF.